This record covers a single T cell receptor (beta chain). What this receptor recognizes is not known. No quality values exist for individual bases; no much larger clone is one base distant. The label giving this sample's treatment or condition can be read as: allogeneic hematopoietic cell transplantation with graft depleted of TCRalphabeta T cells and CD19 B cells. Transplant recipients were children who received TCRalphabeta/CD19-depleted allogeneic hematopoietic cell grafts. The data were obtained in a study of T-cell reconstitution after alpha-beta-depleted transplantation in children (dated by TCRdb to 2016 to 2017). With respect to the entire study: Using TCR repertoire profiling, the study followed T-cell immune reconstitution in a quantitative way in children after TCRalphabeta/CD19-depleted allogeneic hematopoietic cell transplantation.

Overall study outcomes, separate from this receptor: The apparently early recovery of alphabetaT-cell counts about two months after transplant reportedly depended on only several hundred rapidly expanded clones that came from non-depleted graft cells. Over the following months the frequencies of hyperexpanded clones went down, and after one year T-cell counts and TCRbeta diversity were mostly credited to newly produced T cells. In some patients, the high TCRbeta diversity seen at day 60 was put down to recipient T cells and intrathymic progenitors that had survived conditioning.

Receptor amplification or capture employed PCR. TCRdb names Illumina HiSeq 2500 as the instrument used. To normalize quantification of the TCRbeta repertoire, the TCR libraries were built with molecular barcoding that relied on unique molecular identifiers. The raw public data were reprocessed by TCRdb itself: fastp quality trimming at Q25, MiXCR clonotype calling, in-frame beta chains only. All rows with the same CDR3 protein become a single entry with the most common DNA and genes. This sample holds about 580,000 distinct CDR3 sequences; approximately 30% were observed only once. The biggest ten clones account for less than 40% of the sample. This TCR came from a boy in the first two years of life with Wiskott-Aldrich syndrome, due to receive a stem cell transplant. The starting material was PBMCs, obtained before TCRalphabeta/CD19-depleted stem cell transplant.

The sequence in DNA is TGCGCCAGCCACAGGGAAATGTTCTCTGGGGCCAACGTCCTGACTTTC. It translates to CASHREMFSGANVLTF. Here the chain combines TRBV5-1 and TRBJ2-6; the D gene is possibly TRBD1, with 6 bases matching. V is pared back by 7 bases and J by 0 bases, with 14 bases lying between the germline termini. Reading the germline V gene gives CDR1 SGHRS and CDR2 YFSETQ. Taken from cysteine to phenylalanine, the CDR3 has 16 residues. Only CDR3 DNA remains: 48 bases, in frame from the first base.